Below are 5 T cell receptor beta chains sequenced from a single sample in a study of CD8 T cells in Susac syndrome. Roughly 0.45 to 1 ug RNA was reverse transcribed with random hexamers. One entry per CDR3 protein results from TCRdb running MiXCR on the immunoSEQ multiplex PCR reads. Here the sample spans more than 200,000 distinct CDR3 sequences, around 90% being singletons. The material sequenced was CD8+ T cells from PBMCs. Source of these receptors: a human donor with multiple sclerosis.

This clonotype was recorded only once. Germline and junction disagree at one end, which may indicate a read error. The genes are TRBV7-3 and TRBJ1-1; D may be TRBD1 (5 bases). The CDR3 sequence is 15 residues long. CDR1 is SGHTA and CDR2 is FQGTGA in the germline V gene. CDR3 protein: CTSSFLRGVNTEAFF. The DNA of the CDR3 is TGTACCAGCAGCTTCTTGAGGGGAGTGAACACTGAAGCTTTCTTT.

This sequence joins TRBV7-9 and TRBJ2-1; the D gene is possibly TRBD2 (5 bases). V lost 1 base and J lost 7, with 11 bases in between. The V gene's germline CDR1 is SEHNR and CDR2 FQNEAQ (reference sequence). The CDR3 is 14 residues long. The CDR3, as DNA: TGTGCCAGCAGCTTAGGACCTACGGGGAATGAGCAGTTCTTC. Protein: CASSLGPTGNEQFF. Based on the CDR3 plus reference TRBV7-9 and TRBJ2-1, the full variable domain is DTGVSQNPRHKITKRGQNVTFRCDPISEHNRLYWYRQTLGQGPEFLTYFQNEAQLEKSRLLSDRFSAERPKGSFSTLEIQRTEQGDSAMYLCASSLGPTGNEQFFGPGTRLTVL.

CDR3 sequence: CSGRWGDRDGYTF. The DNA of the CDR3 is TGCAGCGGGCGTTGGGGGGACAGGGATGGCTACACCTTC. The chain is built from TRBV29-1 and TRBJ1-2, with 9 bases aligning to TRBD1. Germline V gene data show CDR1 as SQVTM and CDR2 as ANQGSEA. V dropped 7 bases and J dropped 6; count of bases not matched to a gene: 9. CDR3 length equals 13 residues. The full variable domain, in which reference TRBV29-1 and TRBJ1-2 provide the parts outside the CDR3, is SAVISQKPSRDICQRGTSLTIQCQVDSQVTMMFWYRQQPGQSLTLIATANQGSEATYESGFVIDKFPISRPNLTFSTLTVSNMSPEDSSIYLCSGRWGDRDGYTFGSGTRLTVV.

The V and J genes are TRBV25-1 and TRBJ2-7, with D tentatively TRBD2 (5 bases). The CDR3 has 15 amino acids. Germline-derived CDR1 and CDR2 are MGHDK and SYGVNS. Trimming took off 0 bases at V and 7 bases at J, with 16 bases between the two ends. The CDR3 protein is CASSEYLDGRGEQYF. CDR3 coding DNA: TGTGCCAGCAGTGAATATCTAGACGGTCGAGGGGAGCAGTACTTC.

The rearrangement joins TRBV7-6 to TRBJ2-7, with TRBD1 matching over 7 bases. Germline assignment: CDR1 SGHVS and CDR2 FNYEAQ. The junction had 11 bases not matched to a gene; V was cut back by 4 bases and J by 5 bases. The length of the CDR3 is 15 residues. CDR3 residues: CASSSGQAPMDEQYF. The CDR3 nucleotides read TGTGCCAGCAGCTCCGGACAGGCGCCTATGGACGAGCAGTACTTC.